These 22 T cell receptor beta chains were all obtained from the same sample, sequenced in a study of Ad26.COV2.S vaccination and SARS-CoV-2 variants. Treatment reported: roughly 19 received Ad26.COV2.S at low or high dose, single or two shots; a few received placebo; per-sample allocation not given. The investigators took samples on day 63 after the first vaccine or placebo injection. Using immunoSEQ multiplex PCR, the repertoire was profiled, and TCRdb retains in-frame clones only, with some absent. The sample includes approximately 480,000 clones, around 88% of them seen just once. Material: peripheral blood, obtained in a trial of Ad26.COV2.S vaccine versus placebo. These receptors came from a person between 18 and 65 years old who received the Ad26.COV2.S COVID-19 vaccine or a placebo.

This clone was seen once. The V and J genes are TRBV28 and TRBJ1-4; possibly TRBD1 for D (5 bases). V was clipped by 2 bases and J by 6 bases, with 13 bases between them. CDR3 size: 15 residues. The germline V gene has CDR1 MDHEN and CDR2 SYDVKM. Written as DNA, the CDR3 is TGTGCCAGCAGTTTAGGGACCATTAGGGATGAAAAACTGTTTTTT. It codes for CASSLGTIRDEKLFF.

The V call is TRBV30, the J call TRBJ1-6; a possible D gene is TRBD1 (5 bases). The CDR3 has 16 residues. V shed 4 bases and J shed 4 bases, with 17 bases lying between them. Germline lookup yields CDR1 GTSNPN and CDR2 SVGIG (reference sequence). CDR3 loop: CAWNRGGDFYNSPLHF. CDR3 DNA: TGTGCCTGGAATCGCGGAGGGGACTTTTATAATTCACCCCTCCACTTT.

This clone has a single count. The chain employs TRBV7-2 and TRBJ2-5, with TRBD2 matching over 7 bases. Trimming at V came to 5 bases and at J to 5 bases, leaving 8 bases not matched to a gene. CDR1 SGHTA and CDR2 FQGNSA come from the germline V gene. The CDR3 has 14 amino acids. CDR3 amino acids: CASSLRTSSETQYF. The DNA of the CDR3 is TGTGCCAGCAGCCTTCGGACTAGTTCGGAGACCCAGTACTTC.

This clone was detected a few times. The chain is built from TRBV28 and TRBJ2-7; D remains unclear. Germline V CDR1 and CDR2: MDHEN, SYDVKM. This CDR3 spans 11 amino acids. V was trimmed by 8 bases and J by 4 bases, leaving 9 bases between them. The CDR3 coding sequence is TGTGCCAGCGTCCTTGGTTACGAGCAGTACTTC. Its protein is CASVLGYEQYF.

This chain connects TRBV7-3 to TRBJ2-3; maybe TRBD2 (5 bases). CDR3 length: 13 residues. V lost 2 bases to trimming and J lost 8 bases, with 11 bases between them. Germline V gene data show CDR1 as SGHTA and CDR2 as FQGTGA. Written as DNA, the CDR3 is TGTGCCAGCAGCTTAGGTTCGGCGGGTACGCAGTATTTT. Its translation is CASSLGSAGTQYF.

The CDR3 region is CASSEAYYQGIDTEAFF. CDR3 DNA sequence: TGTGCCAGCAGTGAAGCGTACTACCAGGGTATTGACACTGAAGCTTTCTTT. V usage is TRBV6-1 and J usage is TRBJ1-1; D perhaps matches TRBD1 (5 bases). Germline V gene lookup returns CDR1 MNHNS and CDR2 SASEGT. The CDR3 loop spans 17 amino acids. V was clipped by 0 bases and J by 3 bases, with 17 bases between them.

V usage is TRBV7-2 and J usage is TRBJ2-1, with 12 bases aligning to TRBD2. Germline CDR1 reads SGHTA; CDR2 reads FQGNSA. The J segment lost 10 bases and the V segment lost 8 bases, leaving 12 bases of the junction unmatched. The CDR3 consists of 15 residues. Here the CDR3 reads CASSQGTSGRSEQFF. CDR3 coding DNA: TGTGCCAGCTCCCAAGGGACTAGCGGGCGTTCGGAGCAGTTCTTC. The full variable domain, with the rest looked up from reference TRBV7-2 and TRBJ2-1, is GAGVSQSPSNKVTEKGKDVELRCDPISGHTALYWYRQSLGQGLEFLIYFQGNSAPDKSGLPSDRFSAERTGGSVSTLTIQRTQQEDSAVYLCASSQGTSGRSEQFFGPGTRLTVL.

The chain links TRBV4-3 to TRBJ2-7; D might be TRBD2 (6 bases). V lost 1 base and J 6 bases, leaving 13 bases between the germline ends. Germline CDR1 and CDR2: LGHNA and YSLEER. The CDR3 length is 14 residues. This CDR3 reads CASSQGEVVAEQYF. The CDR3 DNA is TGCGCCAGCAGCCAAGGGGAGGTGGTCGCCGAGCAGTACTTC.

The chain couples TRBV28 to TRBJ1-5; D is possibly TRBD1 (6 bases). This CDR3 comprises 14 residues. Germline CDR1 is MDHEN and CDR2 is SYDVKM. V lost 3 bases and J 7 bases, leaving 13 bases between the germline ends. Here the CDR3 reads CASSFGGAGQPQHF. The CDR3 bases are TGTGCCAGCAGTTTTGGGGGGGCAGGACAGCCCCAGCATTTT.

The chain carries TRBV15 and TRBJ2-1; perhaps TRBD2 as D (5 bases). CDR1 and CDR2 (germline): LNHNV, YYDKDF (reference sequence). This CDR3 region has 15 residues. Between the trimmed V and J ends, which lost 1 base and 2 bases, there was a span of 9 bases. The DNA for the CDR3 is TGTGCCACCAGCAGAGTAAGCGGTCCCTACAATGAGCAGTTCTTC. It encodes CATSRVSGPYNEQFF.

The chain employs TRBV9 and TRBJ1-2; the D is unclear. Germline CDR1 reads SGDLS; CDR2 reads YYNGEE. CDR3 length: 17 residues. V was trimmed by 0 bases and J by 2 bases, leaving 17 bases between them. DNA of the CDR3: TGTGCCAGCAGCGTAGATCCGGGGAGCTCGGGAAACTATGGCTACACCTTC. Amino acids: CASSVDPGSSGNYGYTF.

In regard to this clone: Other DNA sequences from this sample encode an identical CDR3 as well. The chain links TRBV6-2 or TRBV6-3 to TRBJ1-1, with D hard to call. CDR1 is MNHEY and CDR2 is SVGEGT in the germline V gene. Between the trimmed V and J ends, which lost 5 bases and 1 base, there was a span of 8 bases. The CDR3 is 13 amino acids. The CDR3 region has the DNA TGTGCCAGCAGTCCGGTCCAGAACACTGAAGCTTTCTTT. This translates into CASSPVQNTEAFF.

The chain links TRBV4-3 to TRBJ2-2; TRBD1 matches 8 bases. Losses at the gene ends were 3 bases for V and 6 bases for J; bases not matched to a gene: 6. From germline, CDR1 is LGHNA and CDR2 YSLEER. CDR3 size: 15 residues. This CDR3 is CASSHGQGLAGELFF. DNA of the CDR3: TGCGCCAGCAGCCACGGACAGGGTTTAGCCGGGGAGCTGTTTTTT.

This chain links TRBV3-1 (or the pseudogene TRBV3-2) with TRBJ2-5; 9 bases line up with TRBD2. Germline-derived CDR1 and CDR2 are LGHDT and YNNKEL (reference sequence). The V gene end was trimmed by 3 bases and the J gene end by 5 bases; junction bases not matched to a gene: 7. The CDR3 spans 15 residues. The CDR3 protein is CASSHYSGGKETQYF. CDR3 coding DNA: TGTGCCAGCAGCCACTATAGCGGGGGAAAGGAGACCCAGTACTTC.

The J gene is TRBJ2-2, the V gene TRBV6-2 or TRBV6-3, with a possible D match to TRBD2 (5 bases). Germline V lookup: CDR1 MNHEY, CDR2 SVGEGT. The V and J ends lost 2 bases and 7 bases respectively, with 20 bases between them. The CDR3 is 17 residues long. In DNA form, the CDR3 reads TGTGCCAGCAGTTACCCGACTGTTCCGGGATCTATCGGGGAGCTGTTTTTT. This sequence encodes CASSYPTVPGSIGELFF.

In nucleotides, the CDR3 is TGTGCCACCAGCAGGGGCTTAGGTCTGGACACTGAAGCTTTCTTT. Amino acids: CATSRGLGLDTEAFF. The genes are TRBV15 and TRBJ1-1; D is uncertain. V lost 3 bases, J lost 3 bases, and 14 bases lay in between. The CDR3 loop spans 15 amino acids. The germline V gene has CDR1 LNHNV and CDR2 YYDKDF (reference sequence).

Regarding this clone: Within the sample, other DNA sequences also encode this same CDR3. The chain recombines TRBV7-2 with TRBJ2-1; 9 positions match TRBD1. The CDR3 totals 16 residues. The trim removed 0 bases at V and 4 bases at J, leaving 4 bases unmatched. The V gene's germline CDR1 is SGHTA and CDR2 FQGNSA. DNA of the CDR3: TGTGCCAGCAGCTTAGCGGGGACAGGGACATACAATGAGCAGTTCTTC. This sequence encodes CASSLAGTGTYNEQFF.

The chain is built from TRBV19 and TRBJ1-1; D uncertain. CDR3 length equals 13 residues. The V end was cut by 7 bases, the J end by 2 bases, with 11 bases between. In germline, CDR1 is LNHDA, CDR2 SQIVND (reference sequence). The CDR3 loop is CASITHRNTEAFF. The CDR3 region has the DNA TGTGCCAGTATAACGCACAGAAACACTGAAGCTTTCTTT.

The rearrangement uses TRBV28 and TRBJ1-2, with D unclear. The CDR3 sequence is 16 residues long. From germline, CDR1 is MDHEN and CDR2 SYDVKM. Trimming removed 6 bases from V and 2 bases from J, with 19 bases in between. The CDR3 coding sequence is TGTGCCAGCAGCTATCCCCGGAGGGCTAGAAACTATGGCTACACCTTC. This codes for CASSYPRRARNYGYTF.

The chain uses TRBV5-1 and TRBJ2-5, with 8 positions matching TRBD1. V shed 3 bases, J shed 5 bases, and the junction held 15 bases outside the gene matches. Germline V gene lookup returns CDR1 SGHRS and CDR2 YFSETQ. The CDR3 covers 17 residues. This CDR3 is CASSWGPLTGGGETQYF. In DNA, the CDR3 is TGCGCCAGCAGCTGGGGTCCCTTAACAGGGGGTGGCGAGACCCAGTACTTC.

V is TRBV5-6 and J is TRBJ2-2, with 13 bases fitting TRBD2. The CDR3 totals 17 residues. Germline V gene data show CDR1 as SGHDT and CDR2 as YYEEEE. V shed 3 bases, J shed 5 bases, and the junction held 7 bases outside the gene matches. As DNA, the CDR3 is TGTGCCAGCAGCTCGATCGGACTAGCGGGAGCAACCGGGGAGCTGTTTTTT. It specifies CASSSIGLAGATGELFF.

The J gene is TRBJ2-3, the V gene TRBV6-4, with 8 bases fitting TRBD2. There are 16 residues in the CDR3. Germline CDR1 and CDR2: MRHNA and SNTAGT. With V trimmed by 4 bases and J by 4 bases, 10 bases remained unmatched. CDR3 sequence (DNA): TGTGCCAGCAGTGTCCTTAGCGGGATGGGACCAGATACGCAGTATTTT. Translation: CASSVLSGMGPDTQYF.